A selection of T cell receptor beta chains follows, all from one sample in a study of T cells in Graves' hyperthyroidism and ophthalmopathy. MiXCR was run by TCRdb on the multiplex PCR reads, yielding one entry per CDR3 protein. The profile shows about 840,000 distinct CDR3 sequences, 35% to 45% of them singletons. Sequenced sample: blood. Receptors originate from a man between 18 and 35 years old with Graves' hyperthyroidism. Both conserved end residues are part of each CDR3. Each record gives: clone size, J gene, D gene, V gene, CDR3 length, CDR3 DNA, CDR3 protein. The D gene is left open where the match is weak. Rows give clone size only sometimes, using once, few, many, or a class for an expanded clone.

many TRBJ1-5 . TRBV20-1 14 TGCAGTGCTAAGCGAGAGCAGGGTGATCAGCCCCAGCATTTT CSAKREQGDQPQHF
. TRBJ2-5 TRBD2 TRBV2 14 TGTGCCAGCAGACTAGCGGGAGGGCCGAAGACCCAGTACTTC CASRLAGGPKTQYF
. TRBJ1-1 TRBD1 TRBV5-1 16 TGCGCCAGCAGCTTACTAACACAGGGGGCGAGCACTGAAGCTTTCTTT CASSLLTQGASTEAFF
few TRBJ2-7 . TRBV19 14 TGTGCCAGTAGTATAGTGGACGGGGCCTACGAGCAGTACTTC CASSIVDGAYEQYF
. TRBJ2-5 . TRBV29-1 13 TGCAGCGCCGGGACCTTGGAGGGGGAGACCCAGTACTTC CSAGTLEGETQYF
. TRBJ1-1 . TRBV12-3/TRBV12-4 13 TGTGCCAGCAGTCTGATTGCCGGGACATTCGCTTTCTTT CASSLIAGTFAFF
. TRBJ2-2 TRBD2 TRBV10-3 19 TGTGCCATCAGTCTGACTAGCGGGGGAGTTATCCCGAACACCGGGGAGCTGTTTTTT CAISLTSGGVIPNTGELFF
. TRBJ2-2 TRBD2 TRBV2 20 TGTGCCAGCAGTGCCGGTTTGGTAGCGGGGGGACAAGCGAACACCGGGGAGCTGTTTTTT CASSAGLVAGGQANTGELFF
. TRBJ2-2 . TRBV13 14 TGTGCCAGCAGCTTAGGAAGTCACACCGGGGAGCTGTTTTTT CASSLGSHTGELFF
many TRBJ2-2 . TRBV20-1 11 TGCAGTGCGCGTAACACCGGGGAGCTGTTTTTT CSARNTGELFF
. TRBJ2-7 TRBD1 TRBV7-2 16 TGTGCCAGCAGTTTATCATCGCGGGACAGGTCATACGAGCAGTACTTC CASSLSSRDRSYEQYF